The clone carrying this T cell receptor beta chain showed up just once. What it recognizes is unknown. These data are taken from a study of T cell repertoires in ileal Crohn's disease. About the research overall: Patients had a median 7.9-year disease duration, and approximately 35% were active smokers. All patients had surgery for stricturing (about 60%) or penetrating (around 40%) disease. Thiopurines (under 12) or anti-TNF agents (around 19) were given postoperatively to about half. Regarding the study as a whole: Clonal expansions were more frequent in active smokers than non-smokers at surgery.

This CDR3 has 13 amino acids. Germline-derived CDR1 and CDR2 are SGHAT and FQNNGV. Trimming left V 6 bases short and J 5 bases short, with 11 bases between. TCRdb's copy holds only in-frame clones and misses some; the assay was immunoSEQ multiplex PCR. The repertoire holds about 18,000 clones, 50% to 75% seen once, with around 6.1% in the top ten. The TCR was taken from an adult with Crohn's disease. The genes are TRBV11-2 and TRBJ2-1; TRBD1 is a possible D gene (5 bases). Sequences were obtained from ileal tissue. DNA for the CDR3: TGTGCCAGCAGTATGACAGAGAACAATGAGCAGTTCTTC. Residues: CASSMTENNEQFF.